Each of the 5 T cell receptor beta chains below was sequenced from the same sample in a study of blood T cell repertoires in COVID-19. Clones were sequenced by immunoSEQ multiplex PCR, and TCRdb holds only the in-frame ones, with some missing. This sample carries fewer than 500,000 clones, about 89% of them seen once, and the ten largest clones take approximately 1.2%. Sequencing was performed on PBMCs or T cells enriched from blood (not recorded which). These receptors were obtained from a man under 40 who had recovered from COVID-19.

As DNA, the CDR3 is TGTGCCAGCAGTGTGGGGGGACTAGCGGGCGAGACCCAGTACTTC. It encodes CASSVGGLAGETQYF. This chain links TRBV2 with TRBJ2-5; 12 nucleotides line up with TRBD2. CDR3 length equals 15 residues. Germline values: CDR1 SNHLY, CDR2 FYNNEI. V lost 4 bases and J lost 5; bases outside the gene matches: 5.

The chain joins TRBV5-1 to TRBJ2-7, with 11 positions matching TRBD1. The CDR3 is made up of 16 amino acids. Germline assignment: CDR1 SGHRS and CDR2 YFSETQ. The V and J ends lost 0 bases and 3 bases, in that order; junction bases with no gene match: 5. CDR3 loop: CASSLGDRGVFYEQYF. CDR3 sequence (DNA): TGCGCCAGCAGCTTGGGGGACAGGGGGGTTTTCTACGAGCAGTACTTC.

As DNA, the CDR3 is TGTGCCAGCAGCCAAGATTCCCCCCAGGGCGGTAATTCACCCCTCCACTTT. Protein: CASSQDSPQGGNSPLHF. The V and J genes are TRBV14 and TRBJ1-6, with a possible D match to TRBD1 (5 bases). Trimming left V 0 bases short and J 6 bases short, with 15 bases between. CDR1 and CDR2 (germline): SGHDN, FVKESK. CDR3 length equals 17 residues.

The chain employs TRBV2 and TRBJ1-1, with D unclear. With 11 bases removed from V and 2 bases from J, the gap between germline ends came to 15 bases. The CDR3 totals 13 residues. The germline V gene encodes CDR1 SNHLY and CDR2 FYNNEI. CDR3 region: CAGRSQINTEAFF. In DNA form, the CDR3 reads TGTGCCGGCCGGAGCCAAATCAACACTGAAGCTTTCTTT.

The chain couples TRBV10-3 to TRBJ2-3, with 16 bases that match TRBD2. The CDR3 sequence is 17 residues long. Germline CDR1 is ENHRY and CDR2 is SYGVKD. V shed 7 bases and J 2 bases; nucleotides not matched to a gene: 6. In DNA, the CDR3 is TGTGCCATCACCGCCGGGACTAGCGGGGGGGACACAGATACGCAGTATTTT. Translation gives CAITAGTSGGDTDTQYF.